A selection of T cell receptor beta chains follows, all from one sample in a study of blood T cell repertoires in COVID-19. Only in-frame clones appear in the TCRdb table, and some are missing; sequencing was by immunoSEQ multiplex PCR. This table holds 250,000 or so clones, 80% to 90% found once. Sequenced: PBMCs or T cells enriched from blood (not recorded which). These receptors came from a woman aged 35 to 49 who had been exposed to COVID-19. Each CDR3 is given with its conserved first and last residue. A D gene is named only where the DNA matches it firmly. Only some rows state a clone size, as once, few, many or a class for expanded clones.

v_gene: TRBV18
abundance: -
j_gene: TRBJ2-1
d_gene: -
CDR3nt: TGTGCCAGCTCACCATTGGCAGGCCCTAAAACCAATGAGCAGTTCTTC
CDR3aa: CASSPLAGPKTNEQFF

v_gene: TRBV19
abundance: -
j_gene: TRBJ1-1
d_gene: TRBD1
CDR3nt: TGTGCCAGTAGTACCCTTGGGAGACAGGGACCTGGGGCTTTCTTT
CDR3aa: CASSTLGRQGPGAFF

v_gene: TRBV19
abundance: -
j_gene: TRBJ1-5
d_gene: TRBD1
CDR3nt: TGTGCCAGTAGTTGGGACAGGGAGGAGAATCAGCCCCAGCATTTT
CDR3aa: CASSWDREENQPQHF

v_gene: TRBV5-1
abundance: -
j_gene: TRBJ1-2
d_gene: TRBD1
CDR3nt: TGCGCCAGCAGCCCGACGACAGGGTCAATCCCCTATGGCTACACCTTC
CDR3aa: CASSPTTGSIPYGYTF

v_gene: TRBV5-1
abundance: -
j_gene: TRBJ1-3
d_gene: -
CDR3nt: TGCGCCAGCAGTTTACAGACCTCTGGAAACACCATATATTTT
CDR3aa: CASSLQTSGNTIYF

v_gene: TRBV9
abundance: -
j_gene: TRBJ1-5
d_gene: -
CDR3nt: TGTGCCAGCAGCGTAGTCCCTTATAGCAATCAGCCCCAGCATTTT
CDR3aa: CASSVVPYSNQPQHF

v_gene: TRBV7-2
abundance: -
j_gene: TRBJ1-2
d_gene: TRBD1
CDR3nt: TGTGCCAGCAGCCAACGGGACAGAGCTAGGGGTGGCTATGGCTACACCTTC
CDR3aa: CASSQRDRARGGYGYTF

v_gene: TRBV30
abundance: -
j_gene: TRBJ1-4
d_gene: -
CDR3nt: TGTGCCTGGAGTGACTTAAGATCAGCCTCGGGGTCTAATGAAAAACTGTTTTTT
CDR3aa: CAWSDLRSASGSNEKLFF

v_gene: TRBV19
abundance: -
j_gene: TRBJ1-2
d_gene: -
CDR3nt: TGTGCCAGTATCCCCACAGGGCCTAACTATGGCTACACCTTC
CDR3aa: CASIPTGPNYGYTF

v_gene: TRBV6-5
abundance: few
j_gene: TRBJ1-1
d_gene: -
CDR3nt: TGTGCCAGCAGTTCGGGACTCCCAAGGGGCGCTGAAGCTTTCTTT
CDR3aa: CASSSGLPRGAEAFF

v_gene: TRBV5-1
abundance: once
j_gene: TRBJ2-2
d_gene: -
CDR3nt: TGCGCCAGCAGCCCCGGGGAGGTCCCCGGGGAGCTGTTTTTT
CDR3aa: CASSPGEVPGELFF

v_gene: TRBV24-1
abundance: -
j_gene: TRBJ1-2
d_gene: TRBD1
CDR3nt: TGTGCCACCAGTGATTTACCCAGGGGGCTGGGCTACACCTTC
CDR3aa: CATSDLPRGLGYTF

v_gene: TRBV18
abundance: -
j_gene: TRBJ1-2
d_gene: -
CDR3nt: TGTGCCAGCTCACGAACTCCTCAGGGTGCTTACTATGGCTACACCTTC
CDR3aa: CASSRTPQGAYYGYTF

v_gene: TRBV30
abundance: once
j_gene: TRBJ1-2
d_gene: -
CDR3nt: TGTGCCTGGAGCGGGGGGCCCTTCTATGGCTACACCTTC
CDR3aa: CAWSGGPFYGYTF

v_gene: TRBV5-1
abundance: few
j_gene: TRBJ1-2
d_gene: -
CDR3nt: TGCGCCAGCAGTTATCTTGGGGGCGACACCGACTCTAAGTATGGCTACACCTTC
CDR3aa: CASSYLGGDTDSKYGYTF

v_gene: TRBV7-2
abundance: -
j_gene: TRBJ2-1
d_gene: -
CDR3nt: TGTGCCAGCAGCCCGCAGGTGGTAGGAGGCAATGAGCAGTTCTTC
CDR3aa: CASSPQVVGGNEQFF

v_gene: TRBV27
abundance: -
j_gene: TRBJ1-3
d_gene: -
CDR3nt: TGTGCCAGCAGTCCACGCAGGACTAGCGGAGACACCATATATTTT
CDR3aa: CASSPRRTSGDTIYF

v_gene: TRBV5-1
abundance: few
j_gene: TRBJ1-5
d_gene: -
CDR3nt: TGCGCCAGCAGCACACAAGAGGGTCAGCCCCAGCATTTT
CDR3aa: CASSTQEGQPQHF

v_gene: TRBV19
abundance: -
j_gene: TRBJ1-6
d_gene: TRBD1
CDR3nt: TGTGCCAGTAGTATTACAGGGGGATTCTATAATTCACCCCTCCACTTT
CDR3aa: CASSITGGFYNSPLHF

v_gene: TRBV5-1
abundance: -
j_gene: TRBJ1-2
d_gene: -
CDR3nt: TGCGCCAGCAGCTTGGATGGCAGGAAATTCTACGGCTACACCTTC
CDR3aa: CASSLDGRKFYGYTF

v_gene: TRBV5-6
abundance: -
j_gene: TRBJ1-1
d_gene: -
CDR3nt: TGTGCCAGCACCATCGGGCACGCGGGCGCTGAAGCTTTCTTT
CDR3aa: CASTIGHAGAEAFF

v_gene: TRBV6-4
abundance: -
j_gene: TRBJ1-6
d_gene: -
CDR3nt: TGTGCCAGCAGCCTCAACAGGAATTCACCCCTCCACTTT
CDR3aa: CASSLNRNSPLHF

v_gene: TRBV12-5
abundance: -
j_gene: TRBJ1-5
d_gene: -
CDR3nt: TGTGCTAGTGGTTTGAACCCCGGGACTTATTATAGCAATCAGCCCCAGCATTTT
CDR3aa: CASGLNPGTYYSNQPQHF

v_gene: TRBV5-1
abundance: few
j_gene: TRBJ2-3
d_gene: TRBD2
CDR3nt: TGCGCCAGCAGGCTAGCGGGGAGCACAGATACGCAGTATTTT
CDR3aa: CASRLAGSTDTQYF

v_gene: TRBV9
abundance: -
j_gene: TRBJ1-2
d_gene: TRBD1
CDR3nt: TGTGCCAGCAGCGTAGGGGACAGGGCCCGCGGGGGCTACACCTTC
CDR3aa: CASSVGDRARGGYTF

v_gene: TRBV19
abundance: -
j_gene: TRBJ1-2
d_gene: -
CDR3nt: TGTGCCAGTAGTACCCGACAGCCTAACTATGGCTACACCTTC
CDR3aa: CASSTRQPNYGYTF

v_gene: TRBV28
abundance: -
j_gene: TRBJ1-2
d_gene: -
CDR3nt: TGTGCCAGCACTCAGTACAGGGCCAACTATGGCTACACCTTC
CDR3aa: CASTQYRANYGYTF

v_gene: TRBV30
abundance: -
j_gene: TRBJ1-6
d_gene: -
CDR3nt: TGTGCCTGGAGTGCAGGGGTGTCCTATAATTCACCCCTCCACTTT
CDR3aa: CAWSAGVSYNSPLHF

v_gene: TRBV20-1
abundance: -
j_gene: TRBJ1-2
d_gene: -
CDR3nt: TGCCTTCCGGGAGAGGCTGGCTACACCTTC
CDR3aa: CLPGEAGYTF

v_gene: TRBV10-1
abundance: few
j_gene: TRBJ1-2
d_gene: -
CDR3nt: TGCGCCAGCAGTGACACTAACTATGGCTACACCTTC
CDR3aa: CASSDTNYGYTF

v_gene: TRBV2
abundance: -
j_gene: TRBJ1-5
d_gene: -
CDR3nt: TGTGCCAGCAGTCCACGAGTCCAACATATCCAGGATCAGCCCCAGCATTTT
CDR3aa: CASSPRVQHIQDQPQHF

v_gene: TRBV7-3
abundance: -
j_gene: TRBJ2-5
d_gene: TRBD2
CDR3nt: TGTGCCAGCAGCTTATCTGCAGCGGGGGGCCAAGAGACCCAGTACTTC
CDR3aa: CASSLSAAGGQETQYF

v_gene: TRBV30
abundance: -
j_gene: TRBJ1-2
d_gene: -
CDR3nt: TGTGCCTGGAGTGTACACCCCAGGGGCTCTGGCTACACCTTC
CDR3aa: CAWSVHPRGSGYTF

v_gene: TRBV28
abundance: -
j_gene: TRBJ1-2
d_gene: -
CDR3nt: TGTGCCAGCAGTGGGGCCGACTATGGCTACACCTTC
CDR3aa: CASSGADYGYTF

v_gene: TRBV5-5
abundance: -
j_gene: TRBJ2-3
d_gene: -
CDR3nt: TGTGCCAGCAGCTTGGGGCAGACTAGCACAGATACGCAGTATTTT
CDR3aa: CASSLGQTSTDTQYF

v_gene: TRBV29-1
abundance: -
j_gene: TRBJ2-3
d_gene: -
CDR3nt: TGCAGCGTTGACAGGCCTGCAGATACGCAGTATTTT
CDR3aa: CSVDRPADTQYF

v_gene: TRBV7-2
abundance: -
j_gene: TRBJ2-5
d_gene: -
CDR3nt: TGTGCCAGCAGCTTAGCCTTCCAAGAGACCCAGTACTTC
CDR3aa: CASSLAFQETQYF

v_gene: TRBV9
abundance: -
j_gene: TRBJ2-3
d_gene: TRBD2
CDR3nt: TGTGCCAGCAGCGTAGGGACTAGCGGGGGGATCACAGATACGCAGTATTTT
CDR3aa: CASSVGTSGGITDTQYF

v_gene: TRBV7-3
abundance: few
j_gene: TRBJ1-2
d_gene: TRBD1
CDR3nt: TGTGCCAGCAGCTCCCCGGGACAGGGAGTCTATGGCTACACCTTC
CDR3aa: CASSSPGQGVYGYTF